This T cell receptor beta chain was recovered during a study of T cell repertoires and HLA-DP antigens. Across the study: Sorted CD137+CD4+ samples averaged about 0.2 ug DNA; pre-culture CD4+ samples, roughly 1,300 ng.

Pre-culture CD4+ samples were sequenced deeply, targeting about 200,000 T cell genomes. Only in-frame clones appear in the TCRdb table, and some are missing; sequencing was by immunoSEQ multiplex PCR. The table lists some 89,000 clones, about 89% of them singletons. Untouched CD4+ T cells were isolated by negative selection, averaging about 98% purity. In regard to this clone: The antigen is unknown.

Germline CDR1 reads WNHNN; CDR2 reads SYGVQD (reference sequence). The CDR3 loop spans 15 amino acids. Trimming shortened V by 3 bases and J by 5 bases, and 14 bases separated the two germline ends. The material sequenced was CD4+ T cells from PBMCs. V and J are TRBV10-1 and TRBJ2-1; the D gene is possibly TRBD2 (5 bases). The clonotype originates from a man aged 45 to 65 in good health and CMV-seronegative. The chain's CDR3 is CASSDLGSLDNEQFF. CDR3 sequence (DNA): TGCGCCAGCAGTGATTTGGGGAGTTTGGACAATGAGCAGTTCTTC.